This record covers a single T cell receptor beta chain. Its target is not known. The CDR3 runs to 14 residues. V was clipped by 8 bases and J by 3 bases; unmatched bases: 11. Germline V CDR1 and CDR2: SGHRS, YFSETQ. Libraries were prepared by immunoSEQ multiplex PCR; TCRdb keeps only in-frame clonotypes and omits some of them. The repertoire holds around 140,000 clones, with under 95% as singletons. This record belongs to a study of OX40 agonist ivuxolimab in advanced cancers. Study-level points and caveats: Antigens targeted by the expanded peripheral T cells were not determined.

This chain connects TRBV5-1 to TRBJ2-7, with TRBD1 matching over 7 bases. The clonotype comes from an adult with an advanced solid tumor such as melanoma, head and neck, liver or kidney cancer. Sequences were derived from CD4+ or CD8+ T cells sorted from blood, sampled in a trial of the OX40 agonist ivuxolimab. Here the CDR3 reads CASRQGGPLYEQYF. CDR3 in DNA: TGCGCCAGTAGACAGGGTGGGCCCCTCTACGAGCAGTACTTC.